What follows is one T cell receptor (beta chain) and its context. Its antigen is not yet known. Qualities for individual bases were not recorded, and no much larger clone is one base off. These data come from a study of CD8 T cells in Susac syndrome (dated by TCRdb to about 2019). Regarding the complete study: Repertoire sequencing was used to test whether CD8+ T cell activation and differentiation in Susac syndrome was antigen driven. The study compared CD8+ T cell repertoire clonality among about a dozen healthy donors, about 14 Susac syndrome patients and some 16 multiple sclerosis patients.

The junction shows trimming of 3 bases on V and 2 bases on J, and the gene matches do not reach 6 bases of it. Its CDR3 holds 15 amino acids, cysteine through phenylalanine. The retained sequence is limited to the CDR3, 45 bases, with the frame set at the first base. The germline V gene gives CDR1 as SGHTA and CDR2 as FQGNSA. Broader findings and caveats from the paper: The number of individuals in the TCR sequencing and HLA analysis was acknowledged as relatively small.

Peripheral blood CD8+ and CD4+ T cells from healthy donors, Susac syndrome patients and multiple sclerosis patients were profiled by high-throughput TCR beta sequencing. Multiple sclerosis controls were treatment-naive patients with stable or active relapsing-remitting disease fulfilling revised McDonald criteria. Bulk CD8+ and CD4+ T cells were purified by magnetic negative isolation, whereas CD8+ TEMRA cells were enriched by FACS. Blood was collected in EDTA tubes and processed within 24 hours, with PBMCs isolated through density gradient centrifugation. PBMCs intended for TCR sequencing were frozen in liquid nitrogen and were later thawed in a 37 degrees C water bath. The sorted or isolated CD4+, CD8+ and CD8+ TEMRA cells had a purity of 90% or higher. RNA was extracted with the RNeasy kit and about 0.5 to 1 ug was reverse transcribed using random hexamers. The immunoSEQ multiplex PCR assay, which covers 54 Vbeta and 13 Jbeta segments, was used to amplify TCR beta CDR3 regions. To correct PCR amplification bias, a synthetic template baseline was used for both primer optimization and computational correction. As for how the authors treated the data: Reads were annotated to V, D and J genes per IMGT and analyzed with immunoSEQ Analyzer, keeping only productive sequences. Clonality was computed as one minus Shannon entropy normalized by log2 of the number of productive unique sequences. For each patient and control, public and private clones were evaluated among the 100 most prevalent clones. A clone was defined as Susac-specific if it was absent from the healthy and MS cohorts, from roughly 980 published viral clones and from other ImmuneACCESS disease sequences. Through fastp at Q25 and MiXCR, TCRdb rebuilt clones from the public reads, retaining in-frame beta chains. Rows merge per CDR3 protein into single entries with the most common DNA and genes. TCRdb's processing, not the study's, gives the V and J calls here. For this sample the table gives about 300,000 distinct CDR3 sequences, of which about 88% were detected only once. Roughly 0.17% of the sample comes from the top ten.

The receptor comes from a human donor with multiple sclerosis. The rearrangement joined TRBV7-2 to TRBJ2-7, and 8 junctional nucleotides match TRBD2. Sequencing was done on a sample of CD8+ T cells from PBMCs. The CDR3 sequence is CASSFIAGRPYEQYF. The nucleotide sequence is given as TGTGCCAGCAGCTTTATAGCGGGGCGCCCCTACGAGCAGTACTTC. The variable domain in full, with residues beyond the CDR3 obtained from the reference TRBV7-2 and TRBJ2-7 genes, is GAGVSQSPSNKVTEKGKDVELRCDPISGHTALYWYRQSLGQGLEFLIYFQGNSAPDKSGLPSDRFSAERTGGSVSTLTIQRTQQEDSAVYLCASSFIAGRPYEQYFGPGTRLTVT.